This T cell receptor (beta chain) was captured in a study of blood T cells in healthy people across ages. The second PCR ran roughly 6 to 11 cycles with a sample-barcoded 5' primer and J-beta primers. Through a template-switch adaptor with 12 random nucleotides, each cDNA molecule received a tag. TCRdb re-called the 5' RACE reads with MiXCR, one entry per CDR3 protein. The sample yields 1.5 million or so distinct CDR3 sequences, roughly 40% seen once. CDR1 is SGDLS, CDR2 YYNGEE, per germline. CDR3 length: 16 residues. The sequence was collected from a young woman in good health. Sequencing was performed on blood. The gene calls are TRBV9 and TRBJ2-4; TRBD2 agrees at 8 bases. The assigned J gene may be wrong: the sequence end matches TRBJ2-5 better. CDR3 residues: CASSAVTSDGGETQYF. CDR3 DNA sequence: TGTGCCAGCAGCGCCGTGACTAGCGACGGTGGGGAGACCCAGTACTTC.